A selection of T cell receptor beta chains follows, all from one sample in a study of T cells after posttransplantation cyclophosphamide. Profiled with immunoSEQ multiplex PCR; TCRdb holds only in-frame clones, not every one. The top ten hold roughly 2.5% of the sample, which has approximately 45,000 clones, 90% seen once. The material sequenced was PBMCs, taken 55 to 70 days after allogeneic stem cell transplant with posttransplant cyclophosphamide. The receptors come from a male patient between 60 and 69 years old who received an allogeneic stem cell transplant from a related donor and was CMV-positive. Some T cells may trace back to the graft donor. Each CDR3 is given with its conserved first and last residue. Each record gives: J gene, V gene, D gene, clone size, CDR3 DNA, CDR3 protein. The D gene is left open where the match is weak. Clone size appears in some rows only: once, few, many, or a class for an expanded clone.

>TRBJ2-3|TRBV5-1|TRBD2|.
TGCGCCAGCAGCTTGGGTAGCGGGCTCAGCACAGATACGCAGTATTTT
CASSLGSGLSTDTQYF
>TRBJ2-7|TRBV7-6|TRBD2|.
TGTGCCAGCAGCCCGTTATATGGTAGCGGGGGCTTTGGAGAGCAGTACTTC
CASSPLYGSGGFGEQYF
>TRBJ2-1|TRBV27|TRBD2|.
TGTGCCACTAAAGCGGGGGTCTACAATGAGCAGTTCTTC
CATKAGVYNEQFF
>TRBJ2-1|TRBV7-9|.|.
TGTGCCAGCAGCTTAGACGGAGTGGTCAATGAGCAGTTCTTC
CASSLDGVVNEQFF
>TRBJ2-5|TRBV7-8|.|.
TGTGCCAGCAGCTTTCGGGGGGCAGGGGAGACCCAGTACTTC
CASSFRGAGETQYF
>TRBJ1-4|TRBV6-1|.|.
TGTCAACCCACAGGGCCTCCTAATGAAAAACTGTTTTTT
CQPTGPPNEKLFF
>TRBJ2-1|TRBV7-9|.|.
TGTGCCAGCCGACCCACTACCTACAATGAGCAGTTCTTC
CASRPTTYNEQFF
>TRBJ2-2|TRBV7-8|TRBD1|.
TGTGCCAGCAGCCCCCACCTTATTAGACAGGGTCAGAACACCGGGGAGCTGTTTTTT
CASSPHLIRQGQNTGELFF
>TRBJ1-2|TRBV6-5|.|.
TGTGCCAGCAGCCGCGGGGGTCCTGACTATGGCTACACCTTC
CASSRGGPDYGYTF
>TRBJ2-5|TRBV18|TRBD2|.
TGTGCCAGCTCACCTCGACGGACTAGCGGGGGGGCGGTGCAAGAGACCCAGTACTTC
CASSPRRTSGGAVQETQYF
>TRBJ1-1|TRBV9|TRBD1|.
TGTGCCAGCAGCGGATGGGACAGGGGGAGTGGTGCTGAAGCTTTCTTT
CASSGWDRGSGAEAFF
>TRBJ1-1|TRBV7-2|.|.
TGTGCCAGCAGCTTATTGGCCTTGAACACTGAAGCTTTCTTT
CASSLLALNTEAFF
>TRBJ1-2|TRBV2|.|.
TGTGCCAGCAGTGTACGGGGGGTGGGGTATGGCTACACCTTC
CASSVRGVGYGYTF
>TRBJ1-1|TRBV18|.|.
TGTGCCAGCTCAACCGGGGGGGACACTGAAGCTTTCTTT
CASSTGGDTEAFF
>TRBJ2-7|TRBV7-9|TRBD1|.
TGTGCCAGCAGCTTAGTAGGCAGGGGGCGCGACGAGCAGTACTTC
CASSLVGRGRDEQYF
>TRBJ2-2|TRBV10-2|.|.
TGCGCCAGCAGTCATGGACAGACAAACACCGGGGAGCTGTTTTTT
CASSHGQTNTGELFF
>TRBJ1-1|TRBV19|.|.
TGTGCCACTTGTCGAGGGGGAATGAACACTGAAGCTTTCTTT
CATCRGGMNTEAFF
>TRBJ1-1|TRBV7-6|.|.
TGTGCCAGCAGCTTATATGCGGGAGGGAACACTGAAGCTTTCTTT
CASSLYAGGNTEAFF
>TRBJ1-2|TRBV12-2|.|.
TGTGCAAGTCGCCCTAGAGGGGGCAGGGGCTACACCTTC
CASRPRGGRGYTF
>TRBJ2-5|TRBV4-1|.|.
TGCGCCAGCAGCCAAAGCGAGACCCAGTACTTC
CASSQSETQYF
>TRBJ2-6|TRBV2|TRBD2|.
TGTGCCAGCAGTGAATTCCTAGCGGGGGGGACTTCTGGGGCCAACGTCCTGACTTTC
CASSEFLAGGTSGANVLTF
>TRBJ1-6|TRBV5-5|.|.
TGTGCCAGCAGCTTGGGGACAGCACTCTATAATTCACCCCTCCACTTT
CASSLGTALYNSPLHF
>TRBJ2-4|TRBV4-1|TRBD2|.
TGCGCCAGCAGCCCGAGGGAGCGGGGGGGCGCGGACATTCAGTACTTC
CASSPRERGGADIQYF
>TRBJ2-3|TRBV27|.|.
TGTGCCAGCAGTGCAGGCCTTACAGATACGCAGTATTTT
CASSAGLTDTQYF
>TRBJ2-3|TRBV27|.|.
TGTGCCAGCAGTTTGTGGAGCGGCCAAACAGATACGCAGTATTTT
CASSLWSGQTDTQYF
>TRBJ1-2|TRBV30|.|.
TGTGCCTGGAGTCCAGGAGGAATTAAATATGGCTACACCTTC
CAWSPGGIKYGYTF
>TRBJ2-5|TRBV7-9|TRBD2|.
TGTGCCAGCAGCTTACTAGCGGGGGGACTAGAGACCCAGTACTTC
CASSLLAGGLETQYF
>TRBJ2-3|TRBV5-8|.|few
TGTGCCAGCAGCTTGGCAGGACCTAGCGCAGATACGCAGTATTTT
CASSLAGPSADTQYF
>TRBJ2-2|TRBV5-1|.|once
TGCGCCAGCAGCTTGTTGCGGGGCGGGGAGCTGTTTTTT
CASSLLRGGELFF
>TRBJ1-2|TRBV18|TRBD1|.
TGTGCCAGCTCACCCGGTGGGGGACAGGGGGATGGCTACACCTTC
CASSPGGGQGDGYTF
>TRBJ1-4|TRBV5-4|TRBD1|.
TGTGCCAGCAGCACCGGGACAGGGTATGAAAAACTGTTTTTT
CASSTGTGYEKLFF
>TRBJ2-5|TRBV28|TRBD1|few
TGTGCCAGCTTAAGGCAGGGGGAAGAGACCCAGTACTTC
CASLRQGEETQYF
>TRBJ2-7|TRBV27|.|.
TGTGCCAGCAGTCCCCAAGCGACTCTTTACGAGCAGTACTTC
CASSPQATLYEQYF
>TRBJ1-3|TRBV5-5|TRBD1|.
TGTGCCAGCAGCCCGGGACAGTTCTCTGGAAACACCATATATTTT
CASSPGQFSGNTIYF
>TRBJ2-5|TRBV5-1|.|.
TGCGCCAGCAGCTTGAAGCTTCAGGGTGAGACCCAGTACTTC
CASSLKLQGETQYF
>TRBJ2-4|TRBV6-5|.|.
TGTGCCAGCAGACCCGGACGGACTCCGATCATTCAGTACTTC
CASRPGRTPIIQYF
>TRBJ1-2|TRBV5-5|.|.
TGTGCCAGCAGCGCCAATACTAGGGCGACAAACTATGGCTACACCTTC
CASSANTRATNYGYTF
>TRBJ1-3|TRBV29-1|.|.
TGCAGCGGATGGGACGGTCGTTGGGACACCGTATATTTT
CSGWDGRWDTVYF
>TRBJ2-2|TRBV12-5|.|.
TGTGCTAGTGGTTTGGTACTGGGTATAGCGCCGGACGCCGGGGAGCTGTTTTTT
CASGLVLGIAPDAGELFF
>TRBJ1-1|TRBV5-4|.|.
TGTGCCAGCAGCGGGGGACAAGACGGGACTGAAGCTTTCTTT
CASSGGQDGTEAFF